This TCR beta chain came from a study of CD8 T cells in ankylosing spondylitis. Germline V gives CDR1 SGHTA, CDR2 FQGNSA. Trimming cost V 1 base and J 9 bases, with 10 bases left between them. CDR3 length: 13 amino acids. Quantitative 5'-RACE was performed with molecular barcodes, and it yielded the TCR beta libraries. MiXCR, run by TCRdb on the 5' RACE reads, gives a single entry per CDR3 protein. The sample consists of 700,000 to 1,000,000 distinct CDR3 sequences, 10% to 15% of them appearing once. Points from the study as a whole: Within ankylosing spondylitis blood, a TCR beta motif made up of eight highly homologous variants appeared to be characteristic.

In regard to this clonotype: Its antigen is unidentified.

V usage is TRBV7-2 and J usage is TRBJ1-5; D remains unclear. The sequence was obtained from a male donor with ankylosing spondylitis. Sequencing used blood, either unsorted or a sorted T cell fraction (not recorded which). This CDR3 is CASSLVNVGPQHF. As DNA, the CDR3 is TGTGCCAGCAGCTTAGTTAATGTAGGGCCCCAGCATTTT. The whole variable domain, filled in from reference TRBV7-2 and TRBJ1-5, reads GAGVSQSPSNKVTEKGKDVELRCDPISGHTALYWYRQSLGQGLEFLIYFQGNSAPDKSGLPSDRFSAERTGGSVSTLTIQRTQQEDSAVYLCASSLVNVGPQHFGDGTRLSIL.